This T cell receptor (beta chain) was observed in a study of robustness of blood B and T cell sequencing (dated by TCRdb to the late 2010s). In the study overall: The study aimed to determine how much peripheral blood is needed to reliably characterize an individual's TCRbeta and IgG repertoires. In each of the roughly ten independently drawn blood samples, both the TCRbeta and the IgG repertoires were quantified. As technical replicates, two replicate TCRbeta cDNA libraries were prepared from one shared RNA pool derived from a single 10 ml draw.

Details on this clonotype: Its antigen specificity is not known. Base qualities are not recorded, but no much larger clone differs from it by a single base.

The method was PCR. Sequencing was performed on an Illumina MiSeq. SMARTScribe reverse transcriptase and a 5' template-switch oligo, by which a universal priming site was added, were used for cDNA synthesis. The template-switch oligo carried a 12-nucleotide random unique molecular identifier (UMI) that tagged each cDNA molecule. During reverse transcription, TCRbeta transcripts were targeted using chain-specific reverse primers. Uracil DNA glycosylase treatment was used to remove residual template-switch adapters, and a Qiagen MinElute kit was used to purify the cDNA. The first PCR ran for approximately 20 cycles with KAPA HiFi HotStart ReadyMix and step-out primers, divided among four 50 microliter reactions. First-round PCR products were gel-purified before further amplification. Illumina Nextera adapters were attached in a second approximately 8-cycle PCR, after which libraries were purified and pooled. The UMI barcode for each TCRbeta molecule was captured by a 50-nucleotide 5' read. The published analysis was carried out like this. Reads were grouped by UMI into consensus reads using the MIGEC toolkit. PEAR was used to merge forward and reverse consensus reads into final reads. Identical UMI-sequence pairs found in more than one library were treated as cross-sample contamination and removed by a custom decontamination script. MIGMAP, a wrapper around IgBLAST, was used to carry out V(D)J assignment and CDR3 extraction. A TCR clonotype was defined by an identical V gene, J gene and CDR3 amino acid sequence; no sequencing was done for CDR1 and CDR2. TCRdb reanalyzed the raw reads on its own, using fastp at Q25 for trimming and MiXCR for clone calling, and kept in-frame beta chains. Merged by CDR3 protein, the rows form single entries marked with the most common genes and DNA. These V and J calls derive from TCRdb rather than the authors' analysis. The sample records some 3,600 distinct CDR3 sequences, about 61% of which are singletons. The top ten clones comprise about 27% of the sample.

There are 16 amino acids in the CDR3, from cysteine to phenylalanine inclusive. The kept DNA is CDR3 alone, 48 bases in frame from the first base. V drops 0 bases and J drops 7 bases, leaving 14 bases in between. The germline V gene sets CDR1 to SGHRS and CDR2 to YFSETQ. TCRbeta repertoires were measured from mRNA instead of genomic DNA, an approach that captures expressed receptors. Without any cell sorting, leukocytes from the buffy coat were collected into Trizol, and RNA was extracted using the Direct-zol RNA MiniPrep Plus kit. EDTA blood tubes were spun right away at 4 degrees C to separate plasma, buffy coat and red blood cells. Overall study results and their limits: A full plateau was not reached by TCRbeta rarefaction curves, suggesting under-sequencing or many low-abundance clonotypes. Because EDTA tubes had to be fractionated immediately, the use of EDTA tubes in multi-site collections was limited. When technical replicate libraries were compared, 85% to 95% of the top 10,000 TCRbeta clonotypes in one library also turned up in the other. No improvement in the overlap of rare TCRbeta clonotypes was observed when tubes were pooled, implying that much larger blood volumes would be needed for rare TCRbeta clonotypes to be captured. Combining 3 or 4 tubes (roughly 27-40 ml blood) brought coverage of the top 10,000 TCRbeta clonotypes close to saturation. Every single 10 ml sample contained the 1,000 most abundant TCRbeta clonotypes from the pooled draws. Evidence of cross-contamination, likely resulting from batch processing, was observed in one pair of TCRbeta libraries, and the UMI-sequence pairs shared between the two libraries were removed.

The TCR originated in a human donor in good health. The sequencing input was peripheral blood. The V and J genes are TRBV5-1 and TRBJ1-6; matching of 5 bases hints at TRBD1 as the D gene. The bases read TGCGCCAGCAGCTTGGCCGGTAGCAGGGTGAATTCACCCCTCCACTTT. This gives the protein CASSLAGSRVNSPLHF.